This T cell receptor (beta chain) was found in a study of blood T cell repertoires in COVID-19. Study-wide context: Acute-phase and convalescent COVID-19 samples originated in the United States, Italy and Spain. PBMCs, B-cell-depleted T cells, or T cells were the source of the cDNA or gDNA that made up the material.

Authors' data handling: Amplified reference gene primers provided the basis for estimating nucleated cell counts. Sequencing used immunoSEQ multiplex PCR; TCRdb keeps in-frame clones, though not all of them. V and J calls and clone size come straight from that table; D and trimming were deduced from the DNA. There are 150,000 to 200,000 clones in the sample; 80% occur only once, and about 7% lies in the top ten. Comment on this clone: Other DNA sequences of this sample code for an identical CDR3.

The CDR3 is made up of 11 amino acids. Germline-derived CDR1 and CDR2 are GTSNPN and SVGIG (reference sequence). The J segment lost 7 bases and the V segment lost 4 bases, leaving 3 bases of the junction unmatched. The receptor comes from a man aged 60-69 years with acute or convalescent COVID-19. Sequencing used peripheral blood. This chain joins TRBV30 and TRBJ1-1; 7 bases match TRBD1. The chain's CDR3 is CAWNRQGEAFF. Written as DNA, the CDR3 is TGTGCCTGGAACAGACAGGGTGAAGCTTTCTTT.